These 31 T cell receptor beta chains share one sample of origin, sequenced in a study. Clones were read by immunoSEQ multiplex PCR, and TCRdb kept only the in-frame ones, dropping some. The top ten clones hold 4% to 5% of a sample with roughly 68,000 clones, around 93% of them seen once. Sample: PBMCs. The receptors shown here come from a middle-aged man with rheumatoid arthritis.

The chain uses TRBV5-4 and TRBJ2-1, with 11 bases identical to TRBD2. The CDR3 is made up of 15 amino acids. The V segment lost 1 base and the J segment 7 bases; nucleotides outside the gene matches: 4. Germline CDR1 and CDR2: SGHNT and YYREEE (reference sequence). CDR3 coding DNA: TGTGCCAGCAGCTTGACTAGCGGGGGAGGGAATGAGCAGTTCTTC. Translation gives CASSLTSGGGNEQFF.

V and J are TRBV6-5 and TRBJ1-2; the D gene is possibly TRBD1 (6 bases). The CDR3 spans 16 residues. Germline CDR1 and CDR2: MNHEY and SVGAGI. The V gene lost 0 bases and the J gene lost 2 bases, with 13 bases spanning the gap. The CDR3 protein is CASSYSTTGRNYGYTF. CDR3 sequence (DNA): TGTGCCAGCAGTTACTCTACTACAGGGAGAAACTATGGCTACACCTTC.

This clone occurred once. The genes are TRBV19 and TRBJ1-2; D unclear. V was cut by 6 bases and J by 1 base, with 9 bases left in between. Germline lookup yields CDR1 LNHDA and CDR2 SQIVND (reference sequence). The CDR3 totals 13 residues. CDR3 sequence: CASSWTNNYGYTF. DNA for the CDR3: TGTGCCAGTAGCTGGACTAATAACTATGGCTACACCTTC.

V is TRBV3-1 (or the pseudogene TRBV3-2) and J is TRBJ1-5; 11 nucleotides line up with TRBD1. Losses at the gene ends were 3 bases for V and 5 bases for J; bases not matched to a gene: 0. Per the germline V gene, CDR1 is LGHDT and CDR2 is YNNKEL (reference sequence). The CDR3 runs to 14 residues. This chain's CDR3 is CASSQGQGDQPQHF. As DNA, the CDR3 is TGTGCCAGCAGCCAGGGACAGGGGGATCAGCCCCAGCATTTT.

The V and J genes are TRBV7-8 and TRBJ2-1, with TRBD1 identical over 9 bases. Germline V gives CDR1 SGHVS, CDR2 FQNEAQ. This CDR3 region has 16 residues. V lost 4 bases to trimming and J lost 2 bases; unmatched junction nucleotides: 6. CDR3 loop: CASSSQDRGAYNEQFF. In DNA, the CDR3 is TGTGCCAGCAGCTCCCAGGACAGGGGTGCCTACAATGAGCAGTTCTTC.

The V call is TRBV4-3, the J call TRBJ2-1; D is unresolved. V was clipped by 0 bases and J by 8 bases, with 8 bases between them. CDR1 is LGHNA, CDR2 YSLEER, per germline. This CDR3 comprises 13 residues. CDR3: CASSQDSEDEQFF. In DNA, the CDR3 is TGCGCCAGCAGCCAAGATTCTGAGGATGAGCAGTTCTTC.

The chain employs TRBV7-9 and TRBJ2-2, with D perhaps matching TRBD1 (6 bases). Trimming stripped 2 bases from V and 6 bases from J, with 10 bases between. This CDR3 spans 14 amino acids. Germline V lookup: CDR1 SEHNR, CDR2 FQNEAQ (reference sequence). CDR3 amino acids: CASSLRGIAGELFF. CDR3 DNA sequence: TGTGCCAGCAGCTTAAGGGGGATCGCCGGGGAGCTGTTTTTT. Based on the CDR3 plus reference TRBV7-9 and TRBJ2-2, the full variable domain is DTGVSQNPRHKITKRGQNVTFRCDPISEHNRLYWYRQTLGQGPEFLTYFQNEAQLEKSRLLSDRFSAERPKGSFSTLEIQRTEQGDSAMYLCASSLRGIAGELFFGEGSRLTVL.

V and J are TRBV11-3 and TRBJ2-3; maybe TRBD1 (5 bases). The CDR3 runs 16 residues. Per the germline V gene, CDR1 is SGHNT and CDR2 is YENEEA. V was shortened by 5 bases and J by 3 bases, with 18 bases between the two germline ends. CDR3 protein: CASSLGLPLGTDTQYF. DNA for the CDR3: TGTGCCAGCAGCCTGGGGCTCCCATTGGGAACAGATACGCAGTATTTT.

V usage is TRBV28 and J usage is TRBJ1-4; 8 positions match TRBD1. Per germline, CDR1 MDHEN and CDR2 SYDVKM. The J segment lost 6 bases and the V segment lost 8 bases, leaving 5 bases of the junction unmatched. This CDR3 spans 13 amino acids. The CDR3 nucleotides are TGTGCCAGCGAAGACAGGGGCGATGAAAAACTGTTTTTT. Amino acid sequence: CASEDRGDEKLFF. Based on the CDR3 plus reference TRBV28 and TRBJ1-4, the full variable domain is DVKVTQSSRYLVKRTGEKVFLECVQDMDHENMFWYRQDPGLGLRLIYFSYDVKMKEKGDIPEGYSVSREKKERFSLILESASTNQTSMYLCASEDRGDEKLFFGSGTQLSVL.

The chain has TRBV6-9 and TRBJ2-1; 14 positions match TRBD2. After removal of 0 bases from V and 2 bases from J, the junction contained 18 bases not matched to a gene. Germline-derived CDR1 and CDR2 are MNHGY and SVAAGI. This CDR3 region has 23 residues. The CDR3 DNA reads as TGTGCCAGCAGTTATTCATATCTCCCGAACAGCCGGGGACTAGCGGGAGCCTACAATGAGCAGTTCTTC. This translates into CASSYSYLPNSRGLAGAYNEQFF.

The V gene is TRBV6-6, the J gene TRBJ1-3; possible D gene TRBD1, 5 bases. Germline V CDR1 and CDR2: MNHNY, SVGAGI (reference sequence). The V and J ends lost 6 bases and 0 bases respectively, with 12 bases between them. This CDR3 spans 15 amino acids. The CDR3 spells CASSPPGGSGNTIYF. DNA for the CDR3: TGTGCCAGCAGCCCCCCCGGGGGCTCTGGAAACACCATATATTTT.

This chain connects TRBV27 to TRBJ2-5, with 9 bases matching TRBD1. Germline CDR1 is MNHEY and CDR2 is SMNVEV (reference sequence). V gave up 5 bases and J gave up 5 bases; unmatched junction bases: 3. The CDR3 is 13 residues long. As DNA, the CDR3 is TGTGCCAGCAGTGGACAGGGGATGGAGACCCAGTACTTC. It is translated as CASSGQGMETQYF.

The chain's CDR3 is CASSYSSVIGELFF. DNA for the CDR3: TGTGCCAGCAGTTACTCTAGCGTAATCGGGGAGCTGTTTTTT. The chain recombines TRBV6-5 with TRBJ2-2; D may be TRBD2 (5 bases). This CDR3 spans 14 amino acids. Trimming cost V 0 bases and J 7 bases, with 9 bases left between them. Per germline, CDR1 MNHEY and CDR2 SVGAGI.

The chain combines TRBV3-1 (or the pseudogene TRBV3-2) with TRBJ1-6; D may be TRBD1 (5 bases). CDR1 and CDR2 from the germline V gene are LGHDT and YNNKEL (reference sequence). CDR3 length equals 14 residues. Between the trimmed V and J ends, which lost 2 bases and 14 bases, there was a span of 16 bases. The CDR3: CASSQRDRIGSLHF. CDR3 sequence (DNA): TGTGCCAGCAGCCAACGGGACCGCATCGGATCCCTCCACTTT.

J is TRBJ2-1 and V is TRBV3-1 (or the pseudogene TRBV3-2); 11 nucleotides align to TRBD2. CDR1 is LGHDT, CDR2 YNNKEL, per germline (reference sequence). V shed 4 bases, J shed 15 bases, and the junction held 11 bases outside the gene matches. The CDR3 extends over 14 amino acids. CDR3 DNA: TGTGCCAGCAGCCTCTTTAGCGGGGGGGCCGTAGCGTTCTTC. It specifies CASSLFSGGAVAFF.

The chain recombines TRBV6-5 with TRBJ1-2; 8 bases map to TRBD1. Trimming cost V 0 bases and J 8 bases; bases outside gene matches: 5. The germline V gene has CDR1 MNHEY and CDR2 SVGAGI. The CDR3 consists of 14 residues. CDR3 in DNA: TGTGCCAGCAGTTACTCATCGACAGGGGAAGGCTACACCTTC. Amino acid sequence: CASSYSSTGEGYTF.

The chain employs TRBV9 and TRBJ2-5; the match to TRBD1 covers 9 bases. Germline CDR1 SGDLS, CDR2 YYNGEE. Trimming took 3 bases from V and 4 from J; bases not matched to a gene: 4. This CDR3 has 14 residues. The CDR3 protein is CASSANRGRETQYF. The CDR3 coding sequence is TGTGCCAGCAGCGCAAACAGGGGGCGAGAGACCCAGTACTTC. The full variable domain, in which reference TRBV9 and TRBJ2-5 provide the parts outside the CDR3, is DSGVTQTPKHLITATGQRVTLRCSPRSGDLSVYWYQQSLDQGLQFLIQYYNGEERAKGNILERFSAQQFPDLHSELNLSSLELGDSALYFCASSANRGRETQYFGPGTRLLVL.

The chain uses TRBV6-5 and TRBJ2-5, with D perhaps matching TRBD1 or TRBD2 (6 bases each). Germline lookup yields CDR1 MNHEY and CDR2 SVGAGI. CDR3 length: 15 amino acids. V lost 2 bases, J lost 5 bases, and 15 bases lay in between. The CDR3 nucleotides are TGTGCCAGCAGTTACAGTTGGGGGGCGTCGGAGACCCAGTACTTC. Its protein is CASSYSWGASETQYF.

The chain uses TRBV14 and TRBJ2-1; 10 positions agree with TRBD2. The J segment lost 4 bases and the V segment lost 4 bases, leaving 1 base of the junction unmatched. This CDR3 has 14 amino acids. The germline V gene has CDR1 SGHDN and CDR2 FVKESK. The CDR3 coding sequence is TGTGCCAGCAGCCGGACTAGCGGTTACAATGAGCAGTTCTTC. Encoded protein: CASSRTSGYNEQFF.

This chain links TRBV11-3 with TRBJ2-2, with 7 bases fitting TRBD2. This CDR3 is 15 amino acids long. In germline, CDR1 is SGHNT, CDR2 YENEEA. V was clipped by 5 bases and J by 7 bases; unmatched bases: 10. CDR3 bases: TGTGCCAGCAGCGGTAGTGCGGGAGTCCACGGGGAGCTGTTTTTT. Its protein product is CASSGSAGVHGELFF.

This clone showed up just a few times. The rearrangement uses TRBV5-5 and TRBJ1-3; TRBD1 is a possible D gene (5 bases). The CDR3 has 13 amino acids. The V end lost 4 bases, the J end lost 7 bases, and 12 bases lay between the germline ends. Germline CDR1 reads SGHKS; CDR2 reads YYEKEE (reference sequence). CDR3 coding DNA: TGTGCCAGCAGCGTGACAGTCGGCAACACCATATATTTT. Translating it yields CASSVTVGNTIYF.

The chain carries TRBV7-2 and TRBJ1-4; D perhaps matches TRBD1 (5 bases). The CDR3 spans 15 residues. From germline, CDR1 is SGHTA and CDR2 FQGNSA. With 1 base removed from V and 4 bases from J, the gap between germline ends came to 10 bases. The CDR3 DNA reads TGTGCCAGCAGCTTAGTTGCGGGGGGTAATGAAAAACTGTTTTTT. This gives the protein CASSLVAGGNEKLFF.

CDR3 loop: CSVLRGETQYF. The CDR3 DNA is TGCAGCGTCCTAAGAGGAGAGACCCAGTACTTC. This sequence joins TRBV29-1 and TRBJ2-5; the D is unclear. Deletions cut 6 bases from V and 4 bases from J, with 9 bases between. CDR1 is SQVTM, CDR2 ANQGSEA, per germline. The CDR3 runs to 11 residues. Full variable domain (remainder filled in from reference TRBV29-1 and TRBJ2-5): SAVISQKPSRDICQRGTSLTIQCQVDSQVTMMFWYRQQPGQSLTLIATANQGSEATYESGFVIDKFPISRPNLTFSTLTVSNMSPEDSSIYLCSVLRGETQYFGPGTRLLVL.

The genes are TRBV15 and TRBJ2-5; TRBD2 is a possible D gene (5 bases). V shed 5 bases and J shed 4 bases, with 11 bases lying between them. Germline V lookup: CDR1 LNHNV, CDR2 YYDKDF (reference sequence). The CDR3 is 13 amino acids. The CDR3 loop is CATSRTSRETQYF. As DNA, the CDR3 is TGTGCCACCAGCCGAACTAGTCGAGAGACCCAGTACTTC. Together with reference TRBV15 and TRBJ2-5, the CDR3 gives the full variable domain: DAMVIQNPRYQVTQFGKPVTLSCSQTLNHNVMYWYQQKSSQAPKLLFHYYDKDFNNEADTPDNFQSRRPNTSFCFLDIRSPGLGDTAMYLCATSRTSRETQYFGPGTRLLVL.

The rearrangement joins TRBV28 to TRBJ1-3, with 7 nucleotides matching TRBD1. The germline CDR1 and CDR2 sequences are MDHEN and SYDVKM. The CDR3 contains 18 residues. J gave up 2 bases and V 2 bases, and 12 bases lay outside the gene matches. CDR3 nucleotide sequence: TGTGCCAGCAGTTTAGGGAGGGGCTACAGGGGAGCTGGAAACACCATATATTTT. Amino acids: CASSLGRGYRGAGNTIYF.

The V and J genes are TRBV5-1 and TRBJ2-1, with 7 bases identical to TRBD1. The CDR3 is made up of 15 amino acids. Losses at the gene ends were 0 bases for V and 5 bases for J; bases not matched to a gene: 5. The V gene's germline CDR1 is SGHRS and CDR2 YFSETQ. The CDR3 coding sequence is TGCGCCAGCAGCTTGGCCCAGACAGGGAACAATGAGCAGTTCTTC. Residues: CASSLAQTGNNEQFF.

J is TRBJ1-1 and V is TRBV3-1 (or the pseudogene TRBV3-2), with a possible D match to TRBD1 (6 bases). V was trimmed by 4 bases and J by 3 bases, leaving 18 bases between them. The CDR3 consists of 16 residues. The germline V gene has CDR1 LGHDT and CDR2 YNNKEL (reference sequence). CDR3 sequence: CASSPRWGRGYTEAFF. Written as DNA, the CDR3 is TGTGCCAGCAGCCCGCGGTGGGGCAGGGGATACACTGAAGCTTTCTTT.

The chain carries TRBV11-1 and TRBJ2-1; D ambiguous. CDR1 is SGHAT and CDR2 is FQDESV in the germline V gene (reference sequence). This CDR3 has 15 amino acids. The V end lost 3 bases, the J end lost 3 bases, and 12 bases lay between the germline ends. The CDR3 nucleotides are TGTGCCAGCAGCTTGGCACAGCCAGACTACAATGAGCAGTTCTTC. Its protein is CASSLAQPDYNEQFF.

The V call is TRBV24-1, the J call TRBJ2-1, with D perhaps matching TRBD1 (6 bases). The CDR3 spans 16 residues. The V gene's germline CDR1 is KGHDR and CDR2 SFDVKD. Trimming removed 3 bases from V and 4 bases from J, with 15 bases in between. The CDR3 loop reads CATSDPAPGHYNEQFF. The CDR3 DNA sequence: TGTGCCACCAGTGATCCCGCCCCGGGACATTACAATGAGCAGTTCTTC.

The genes are TRBV5-1 and TRBJ1-6, with D perhaps TRBD1 (5 bases). This CDR3 is 18 amino acids long. V dropped 0 bases and J dropped 9 bases, with 22 bases sitting between them. From germline, CDR1 is SGHRS and CDR2 YFSETQ. The CDR3 DNA sequence: TGCGCCAGCAGCTTGGTTCCCCCTATGGGGGACCGGAGTTCACCCCTCCACTTT. Protein product: CASSLVPPMGDRSSPLHF.

V gene TRBV3-1 (or the pseudogene TRBV3-2) combines with J gene TRBJ2-7; D possibly matches TRBD1 or TRBD2 (5 bases each). The CDR3 runs to 14 residues. Per the germline V gene, CDR1 is LGHDT and CDR2 is YNNKEL (reference sequence). The V gene lost 7 bases and the J gene lost 3 bases, with 16 bases spanning the gap. DNA for the CDR3: TGTGCCAGCATGAAGACGGGGCTAAACTACGAGCAGTACTTC. It is translated as CASMKTGLNYEQYF.